Listed here are 25 T cell receptor beta chains from one sample, sequenced in a study of T cell responses to AZD1222 COVID-19 vaccine. Profiling relied on immunoSEQ multiplex PCR, and the TCRdb table lists in-frame clones only, not all of them. Among 120,000 or so clones listed, 75% to 95% were seen once. The source was peripheral blood, collected on day 0 of AZD1222 vaccination. All receptors come from an adult in good health.

The chain has TRBV5-1 and TRBJ2-5; D may be TRBD1 (5 bases). Germline V gene data show CDR1 as SGHRS and CDR2 as YFSETQ. The CDR3 is made up of 14 amino acids. The V end lost 7 bases, the J end lost 3 bases, and 16 bases lay between the germline ends. The chain's CDR3 is CASASQGMEETQYF. CDR3 DNA: TGCGCCAGCGCCTCCCAGGGTATGGAAGAGACCCAGTACTTC.

This sequence joins TRBV7-2 and TRBJ2-2; D not resolved. V dropped 6 bases and J dropped 6 bases, with 8 bases sitting between them. Germline loops: CDR1 SGHTA, CDR2 FQGNSA. The CDR3 is 12 residues long. Here the CDR3 DNA reads TGTGCCAGCAGTTACGAGCCCGGGGAGCTGTTTTTT. Amino acid sequence: CASSYEPGELFF. The variable domain in full, with the rest retrieved from reference TRBV7-2 and TRBJ2-2, is GAGVSQSPSNKVTEKGKDVELRCDPISGHTALYWYRQSLGQGLEFLIYFQGNSAPDKSGLPSDRFSAERTGGSVSTLTIQRTQQEDSAVYLCASSYEPGELFFGEGSRLTVL.

This chain uses TRBV5-5 with TRBJ2-7, with 11 bases that match TRBD2. The length of the CDR3 is 14 residues. CDR1 is SGHKS, CDR2 YYEKEE, per germline (reference sequence). J gave up 3 bases and V 1 base, and 0 bases lay outside the gene matches. This CDR3 reads CASSLTSGSYEQYF. Here the CDR3 DNA reads TGTGCCAGCAGCTTGACTAGCGGGAGCTACGAGCAGTACTTC. Full variable domain (missing parts from reference TRBV5-5 and TRBJ2-7): DAGVTQSPTHLIKTRGQQVTLRCSPISGHKSVSWYQQVLGQGPQFIFQYYEKEERGRGNFPDRFSARQFPNYSSELNVNALLLGDSALYLCASSLTSGSYEQYFGPGTRLTVT.

The chain employs TRBV4-1 and TRBJ1-1, with 7 bases aligning to TRBD1. This CDR3 has 15 amino acids. Losses at the gene ends were 2 bases for V and 3 bases for J; bases not matched to a gene: 6. The germline gives CDR1 MGHRA, CDR2 YSYEKL. CDR3 sequence (DNA): TGCGCCAGCAGCCAATCCGACAGGGCCGACACTGAAGCTTTCTTT. Translation: CASSQSDRADTEAFF.

The count of this clone is one. The rearrangement joins TRBV15 to TRBJ2-7; D ambiguous. Trimming removed 0 bases from V and 3 bases from J, with 12 bases in between. Germline-derived CDR1 and CDR2 are LNHNV and YYDKDF (reference sequence). There are 15 residues in the CDR3. In DNA, the CDR3 is TGTGCCACCAGCAGAGATCTCGGCACAGACTACGAGCAGTACTTC. Its protein is CATSRDLGTDYEQYF.

This chain connects TRBV18 to TRBJ1-1; D gene ambiguous. The CDR3 sequence is 14 residues long. The germline V gene encodes CDR1 KGHSH and CDR2 LQKENI. V lost 2 bases and J 4 bases, leaving 11 bases between the germline ends. The CDR3 reads CASSPGGKGTEAFF. CDR3 coding DNA: TGTGCCAGCTCACCAGGAGGAAAGGGCACTGAAGCTTTCTTT.

The V call is TRBV5-1, the J call TRBJ1-3; D ambiguous. Germline V gene data show CDR1 as SGHRS and CDR2 as YFSETQ. The V and J ends lost 0 bases and 0 bases respectively, with 10 bases between them. The CDR3 is made up of 16 amino acids. The CDR3, as DNA: TGCGCCAGCAGCTTGGCCGCTTCAATCTCTGGAAACACCATATATTTT. It translates to CASSLAASISGNTIYF.

This chain links TRBV6-5 with TRBJ2-1; the match to TRBD1 covers 9 bases. The CDR3 is 14 residues long. The germline gives CDR1 MNHEY, CDR2 SVGAGI. J gave up 9 bases and V 5 bases, and 8 bases lay outside the gene matches. In DNA, the CDR3 is TGTGCCAGCAGTCTAGGACAGGGGTGGAGTGAGCAGTTCTTC. Its protein is CASSLGQGWSEQFF.

The genes are TRBV12-5 and TRBJ1-1; D call uncertain. V was shortened by 6 bases and J by 0 bases, with 8 bases between the two germline ends. The CDR3 has 13 residues. Germline V gives CDR1 LGHNT, CDR2 FRNRAP. CDR3 residues: CASGGSLNTEAFF. In DNA, the CDR3 is TGTGCTAGTGGGGGGAGTCTGAACACTGAAGCTTTCTTT.

The gene calls are TRBV4-2 and TRBJ1-2; the D is unclear. The CDR3 runs 14 residues. Trimming shortened V by 0 bases and J by 2 bases, and 7 bases separated the two germline ends. Germline V gene sequence: CDR1 LGHNA, CDR2 YNFKEQ. CDR3 sequence (DNA): TGTGCCAGCAGCCAAGATCCGGGAAACTATGGCTACACCTTC. It translates to CASSQDPGNYGYTF.

The J gene is TRBJ1-6, the V gene TRBV6-1, with D perhaps TRBD1 (5 bases). CDR3 length: 14 residues. V was clipped by 2 bases and J by 7 bases, with 9 bases between them. Looked up from germline, CDR1 is MNHNS and CDR2 is SASEGT. The CDR3 spells CASSEKGENSPLHF. CDR3 bases: TGTGCCAGCAGTGAAAAAGGGGAGAATTCACCCCTCCACTTT.

This chain joins TRBV5-5 and TRBJ1-1; D is perhaps TRBD1 (5 bases). The V gene lost 4 bases and the J gene lost 5 bases, with 12 bases spanning the gap. This CDR3 has 13 residues. Germline CDR1 reads SGHKS; CDR2 reads YYEKEE (reference sequence). The CDR3 protein is CASSVGRGTEAFF. The CDR3 DNA reads TGTGCCAGCAGCGTGGGACGGGGAACTGAAGCTTTCTTT.

The chain links TRBV6-1 to TRBJ2-5; the D gene is possibly TRBD1 (5 bases). The CDR3 spans 14 residues. Germline V gene lookup returns CDR1 MNHNS and CDR2 SASEGT. V lost 1 base and J lost 6, with 12 bases in between. In DNA, the CDR3 is TGTGCCAGCAGTGAAGAAGCCAGGGCCAAGACCCAGTACTTC. Its translation: CASSEEARAKTQYF.

V gene TRBV7-6 combines with J gene TRBJ2-7; 7 bases are shared with TRBD1. There are 16 residues in the CDR3. The V gene's germline CDR1 is SGHVS and CDR2 FNYEAQ. The V gene end was trimmed by 5 bases and the J gene end by 2 bases; junction bases not matched to a gene: 12. This CDR3 is CASSTGTAGSTYEQYF. CDR3 DNA sequence: TGTGCCAGCAGCACGGGGACAGCCGGATCTACCTACGAGCAGTACTTC. The complete variable domain, with remaining parts taken from reference TRBV7-6 and TRBJ2-7, reads GAGVSQSPRYKVTKRGQDVALRCDPISGHVSLYWYRQALGQGPEFLTYFNYEAQQDKSGLPNDRFSAERPEGSISTLTIQRTEQRDSAMYRCASSTGTAGSTYEQYFGPGTRLTVT.

The rearrangement joins TRBV3-1 (or the pseudogene TRBV3-2) to TRBJ1-4; D perhaps matches TRBD1 (6 bases). Germline CDR1 LGHDT, CDR2 YNNKEL (reference sequence). This CDR3 has 14 amino acids. Deletions cut 2 bases from V and 7 bases from J, with 11 bases between. CDR3 bases: TGTGCCAGCAGCCAACAGGGGAGAGGTGAAAAACTGTTTTTT. Amino acid sequence: CASSQQGRGEKLFF.

The rearrangement links TRBV19 to TRBJ2-2; TRBD2 is a possible D gene (6 bases). V was clipped by 4 bases and J by 6 bases, with 15 bases between them. CDR3 length: 15 amino acids. Germline CDR1 LNHDA, CDR2 SQIVND (reference sequence). CDR3 protein: CASSTLTGLAGELFF. Written as DNA, the CDR3 is TGTGCCAGTAGTACACTGACGGGACTGGCCGGGGAGCTGTTTTTT.

V is TRBV5-1 and J is TRBJ2-6; TRBD1 matches 9 bases. V lost 4 bases, J lost 0 bases, and 8 bases stayed unmatched. Looked up from germline, CDR1 is SGHRS and CDR2 is YFSETQ. The CDR3 runs 18 residues. The CDR3 spells CASSKNRGLGSGANVLTF. CDR3 coding DNA: TGCGCCAGCAGCAAGAACAGGGGGCTTGGCTCTGGGGCCAACGTCCTGACTTTC.

This chain connects TRBV7-2 to TRBJ1-4; D gene ambiguous. The CDR3 totals 17 residues. The germline V gene encodes CDR1 SGHTA and CDR2 FQGNSA. Deletions cut 1 base from V and 2 bases from J, with 14 bases between. CDR3 sequence: CASSLGAGRATNEKLFF. For the CDR3, the DNA is TGTGCCAGCAGCTTAGGTGCAGGTCGGGCGACTAATGAAAAACTGTTTTTT.

This chain's CDR3 is CASSLGTSRGNEQFF. The CDR3 DNA reads TGTGCCAGCAGTCTAGGGACTAGCCGTGGCAATGAGCAGTTCTTC. This chain uses TRBV6-5 with TRBJ2-1, with 9 bases that match TRBD2. The CDR3 totals 15 residues. Germline CDR1 reads MNHEY; CDR2 reads SVGAGI. V was pared by 5 bases and J by 6 bases, with 8 bases of the junction left unmatched.

The chain joins TRBV6-5 to TRBJ2-7; D possibly corresponds to TRBD1 (6 bases). Trimming removed 6 bases at V and 2 bases at J, with 14 bases between. This CDR3 is 14 amino acids long. Germline V gene data show CDR1 as MNHEY and CDR2 as SVGAGI. The CDR3 region is CASSFRQVAYEQYF. The DNA of the CDR3 is TGTGCCAGCAGCTTCCGACAGGTTGCCTACGAGCAGTACTTC.

The V gene is TRBV19, the J gene TRBJ2-3; D is possibly TRBD1 (6 bases). Germline V gives CDR1 LNHDA, CDR2 SQIVND (reference sequence). The CDR3 consists of 16 residues. Trimming stripped 0 bases from V and 4 bases from J, with 14 bases between. For the CDR3, the DNA is TGTGCCAGTAGTATAGATCTCGGCAGGGGTCCAGATACGCAGTATTTT. Translated: CASSIDLGRGPDTQYF.

This clone came up a few times. V is TRBV11-3 and J is TRBJ2-1; the D is unclear. This CDR3 has 15 residues. The germline V and J ends were trimmed by 5 bases and 0 bases, with 11 bases remaining between them. Germline assignment: CDR1 SGHNT and CDR2 YENEEA. The DNA for the CDR3 is TGTGCCAGCAGCCGACAATCGAGCTCCTACAATGAGCAGTTCTTC. This encodes CASSRQSSSYNEQFF.

The rearrangement links TRBV10-3 to TRBJ1-2, with a tentative D call TRBD1 (6 bases). CDR1 is ENHRY, CDR2 SYGVKD, per germline. CDR3 length: 11 amino acids. Trimming pared 4 bases from V and 8 bases from J, leaving 8 bases between. CDR3 nucleotide sequence: TGTGCCATCAGTGGGGGGGCGGGCTACACCTTC. Protein: CAISGGAGYTF.

The J gene is TRBJ1-4, the V gene TRBV10-3, with D possibly matching TRBD1 (5 bases). From germline, CDR1 is ENHRY and CDR2 SYGVKD. V lost 2 bases, J lost 8 bases, and 15 bases lay in between. The CDR3 extends over 15 amino acids. CDR3 loop: CAISENWDPSEKLFF. As DNA, the CDR3 is TGTGCCATCAGTGAGAATTGGGACCCCAGCGAAAAACTGTTTTTT.

This sequence joins TRBV6-6 and TRBJ2-1, with TRBD2 identical over 10 bases. V was clipped by 2 bases and J by 2 bases; unmatched bases: 3. There are 16 residues in the CDR3. Germline values: CDR1 MNHNY, CDR2 SVGAGI (reference sequence). The CDR3 loop is CASSYKLAGPYNEQFF. Here the CDR3 DNA reads TGTGCCAGCAGTTACAAACTAGCGGGACCCTACAATGAGCAGTTCTTC.